This T cell receptor (beta chain) was documented in a study of T-cell memory formation after mild COVID-19. TCRdb re-analysed the 5' RACE reads in MiXCR, keeping a single row per CDR3 protein. The profile shows over 450,000 distinct CDR3 sequences, about 20% of them singletons. This CDR3 is 14 amino acids long. Germline lookup yields CDR1 SGHTA and CDR2 FQGNSA. V lost 11 bases and J lost 0, with 16 bases in between. A remark on this clonotype: What it binds is unknown.

Study findings and constraints: A subset of responding clones appeared in pre-infection memory, suggesting cross-reactive memory joined.

The sample comprised PBMCs or a T cell subset sorted from them (not recorded which). The rearrangement links TRBV7-2 to TRBJ2-5; D is possibly TRBD1 (6 bases). This receptor was obtained from an adult woman who had mild COVID-19 (a few samples of this study predate the infection). Cell type and time point are not known. The CDR3: CAEGGSGNQETQYF. The CDR3, as DNA: TGTGCCGAAGGGGGAAGCGGCAACCAAGAGACCCAGTACTTC.